One and the same sample provided the 24 T cell receptor beta chains below, sequenced in a study of Graves' ophthalmopathy and Graves' hyperthyroidism. Beta-chain TCR CDR3 regions were amplified from RNA transcripts. First-round RT-PCR relied on HTBI primers, and a second-round multiplex PCR came next. TCRdb reprocessed the multiplex PCR reads via MiXCR and lists one record per CDR3 protein. Seen here are hundreds of thousands of distinct CDR3 sequences, roughly 21% observed once, and the top ten hold roughly 3%. The sample taken for sequencing was peripheral blood. The receptors originated from a woman younger than 30 with stable Graves' hyperthyroidism.

The chain combines TRBV6-1 with TRBJ2-7, with 8 nucleotides matching TRBD2. The trim removed 7 bases at V and 2 bases at J, leaving 10 bases unmatched. CDR3 size: 15 residues. From germline, CDR1 is MNHNS and CDR2 SASEGT. The CDR3 DNA reads TGTGCCAGCATCTCTTCGGGGGGGCGCGCCTACGAGCAGTACTTC. Translated, it gives CASISSGGRAYEQYF.

This chain connects TRBV30 to TRBJ1-1; no clear D. CDR1 and CDR2 (germline): GTSNPN, SVGIG (reference sequence). This CDR3 spans 14 amino acids. The germline V and J ends were trimmed by 1 base and 3 bases, with 12 bases remaining between them. The CDR3 region is CAWSGRPGDTEAFF. CDR3 coding DNA: TGTGCCTGGAGTGGCAGGCCTGGGGACACTGAAGCTTTCTTT.

The chain carries TRBV6-1 and TRBJ1-1; D ambiguous. The CDR3 is made up of 13 amino acids. Germline V gene data show CDR1 as MNHNS and CDR2 as SASEGT. V lost 2 bases to trimming and J lost 7 bases, with 11 bases between them. The CDR3 DNA is TGTGCCAGCAGTGAAAGGGAAACGGGTGAAGCTTTCTTT. This codes for CASSERETGEAFF.

This clonotype came up a few times. The chain recombines TRBV6-1 with TRBJ2-7; 11 nucleotides agree with TRBD2. J gave up 1 base and V 2 bases, and 4 bases lay outside the gene matches. This CDR3 contains 16 residues. CDR1 is MNHNS and CDR2 is SASEGT in the germline V gene. Written as DNA, the CDR3 is TGTGCCAGCAGTGAACTAGCGGGAGGTTTATCCTACGAGCAGTACTTC. The encoded protein is CASSELAGGLSYEQYF.

In this sample, this clonotype turned up a few times. At one boundary the junction diverges from the germline segment, which might be a read error. The rearrangement joins TRBV20-1 to TRBJ2-4, with 8 bases lining up with TRBD2. The CDR3 spans 13 residues. Germline V gene data show CDR1 as DFQATT and CDR2 as SNEGSKA (reference sequence). As DNA, the CDR3 is TGCACCGGGGGGGAGAGGGCCAAAAACATTAAGTACTTC. It yields the protein CTGGERAKNIKYF.

The V gene is TRBV10-1, the J gene TRBJ2-2; D not resolved. With 3 bases removed from V and 2 bases from J, the gap between germline ends came to 7 bases. The germline gives CDR1 WNHNN, CDR2 SYGVQD (reference sequence). This CDR3 comprises 14 residues. CDR3 in amino acids: CASSDQPNTGELFF. CDR3 coding DNA: TGCGCCAGCAGTGACCAGCCTAACACCGGGGAGCTGTTTTTT.

This clonotype was detected ten times or more. The chain recombines TRBV6-1 with TRBJ1-1, with 11 bases that match TRBD1. The CDR3 covers 15 residues. With 6 bases clipped from V and 4 bases from J, the junction kept 7 bases outside the gene matches. Germline values: CDR1 MNHNS, CDR2 SASEGT. This CDR3 is CASSHGQGASTEAFF. CDR3 DNA sequence: TGTGCCAGCAGCCATGGACAGGGGGCGAGCACTGAAGCTTTCTTT.

V is TRBV28 and J is TRBJ1-2; 9 bases are a match to TRBD1. The germline CDR1 and CDR2 sequences are MDHEN and SYDVKM. CDR3 length: 12 residues. Trimming cost V 7 bases and J 5 bases; bases outside gene matches: 2. In DNA, the CDR3 is TGTGCCAGCAACGGACAGGGGTATGGCTACACCTTC. Translation: CASNGQGYGYTF.

This clonotype was recorded at least ten times. The V and J genes are TRBV29-1 and TRBJ2-4; 7 bases align to TRBD1. The trim removed 0 bases at V and 7 bases at J, leaving 6 bases unmatched. Germline CDR1 SQVTM, CDR2 ANQGSEA. The CDR3 length is 14 residues. CDR3 sequence: CSVEERQGWNIQYF. The CDR3 DNA follows: TGCAGCGTTGAAGAACGACAGGGTTGGAACATTCAGTACTTC.

This clonotype was seen repeatedly, ten times or more. The chain employs TRBV5-5 and TRBJ1-2, with D uncertain. CDR3 length equals 15 residues. Germline CDR1 SGHKS, CDR2 YYEKEE (reference sequence). Trimming took 0 bases from V and 4 from J, leaving 13 bases between them. CDR3 protein: CASSLGNQAGYGYTF. The CDR3, as DNA: TGTGCCAGCAGCTTGGGGAACCAAGCCGGCTATGGCTACACCTTC.

This clonotype was seen many times. The chain uses TRBV12-3 or TRBV12-4 and TRBJ1-2, with D hard to call. The CDR3 is 15 amino acids. The V gene lost 1 base and the J gene lost 6 bases, with 15 bases spanning the gap. In DNA form, the CDR3 reads TGTGCCAGCAGTTTAGAGGGCCGAAAACGGGATGGCTACACCTTC. Its translation is CASSLEGRKRDGYTF.

CDR3 protein: CASRRGTTNTEAFF. The CDR3 region has the DNA TGTGCCAGCAGAAGAGGGACAACGAACACTGAAGCTTTCTTT. The gene calls are TRBV28 and TRBJ1-1; D possibly corresponds to TRBD1 (6 bases). CDR1 is MDHEN and CDR2 is SYDVKM in the germline V gene. Trimming took 6 bases from V and 1 from J, leaving 12 bases between them. The CDR3 runs 14 residues.

Ten or more counts support this clonotype. The chain employs TRBV20-1 and TRBJ1-5; D not certain. The length of the CDR3 is 11 residues. The germline V gene has CDR1 DFQATT and CDR2 SNEGSKA (reference sequence). The V gene lost 6 bases and the J gene lost 9 bases, with 12 bases spanning the gap. The CDR3 region is CSASGERPQHF. The CDR3 DNA reads as TGCAGTGCAAGTGGGGAACGGCCCCAGCATTTT.

This clonotype was seen repeatedly, ten times or more. This chain uses TRBV11-2 with TRBJ1-2; D uncertain. The CDR3 runs 12 residues. Trimming left V 3 bases short and J 8 bases short, with 10 bases between. Germline values: CDR1 SGHAT, CDR2 FQNNGV. CDR3 DNA: TGTGCCAGCAGCTTTTCGGAGTCCGGCTACACCTTC. It is translated as CASSFSESGYTF.

The chain joins TRBV13 to TRBJ2-2, with 9 bases aligning to TRBD2. J lost 1 base, V lost 5 bases, and 8 bases had no gene match. This CDR3 region has 17 residues. Germline CDR1 and CDR2: PRHDT and FYEKMQ (reference sequence). The CDR3 is CASSPAGGSRNTGELFF. The CDR3 DNA reads as TGTGCCAGCAGCCCAGCGGGAGGCTCCCGGAACACCGGGGAGCTGTTTTTT. Full variable domain (outside the CDR3, taken from reference TRBV13 and TRBJ2-2): AAGVIQSPRHLIKEKRETATLKCYPIPRHDTVYWYQQGPGQDPQFLISFYEKMQSDKGSIPDRFSAQQFSDYHSELNMSSLELGDSALYFCASSPAGGSRNTGELFFGEGSRLTVL.

This clonotype was counted ten times or more. V is TRBV12-3 or TRBV12-4 and J is TRBJ1-5; D is possibly TRBD1 (5 bases). The CDR3 loop spans 18 amino acids. Trimming left V 3 bases short and J 0 bases short, with 18 bases between. The CDR3 sequence is CASSFLAGRRNSNQPQHF. The CDR3 DNA follows: TGTGCCAGCAGTTTCTTGGCAGGGCGACGGAATAGCAATCAGCCCCAGCATTTT.

The V and J genes are TRBV6-1 and TRBJ1-2, with D possibly TRBD1 on 5 matching bases. The CDR3 length is 14 residues. Trimming took 4 bases from V and 1 from J, leaving 10 bases between them. Germline lookup yields CDR1 MNHNS and CDR2 SASEGT. The CDR3 DNA sequence: TGTGCCAGCAGTGTAAACAGGATTAACTATGGCTACACCTTC. Protein: CASSVNRINYGYTF.

The V and J genes are TRBV12-3 or TRBV12-4 and TRBJ2-7; no firm D call. This CDR3 is 15 amino acids long. Trimming left V 3 bases short and J 4 bases short, with 16 bases between. CDR3 DNA sequence: TGTGCCAGCAGTTTTGAGTCAGCTACAGCTTACGAGCAGTACTTC. It codes for CASSFESATAYEQYF.

Only a few counts were recorded for this clonotype. The chain is built from TRBV6-1 and TRBJ2-4, with 8 bases that match TRBD2. In germline, CDR1 is MNHNS, CDR2 SASEGT. J gave up 1 base and V 5 bases, and 4 bases lay outside the gene matches. CDR3 length: 15 amino acids. For the CDR3, the DNA is TGTGCCAGCAGTACCGGGGGGGGTGCCAAAAACATTCAGTACTTC. This translates into CASSTGGGAKNIQYF.

This clonotype was observed many times. The CDR3 loop is CSARDRGATRTEAFF. The CDR3 coding sequence is TGCAGTGCTAGAGATAGGGGGGCTACCAGGACTGAAGCTTTCTTT. V and J are TRBV20-1 and TRBJ1-1, with D possibly TRBD1 on 6 matching bases. V lost 0 bases, J lost 5 bases, and 16 bases lay in between. This CDR3 is 15 amino acids long. Germline V gene data show CDR1 as DFQATT and CDR2 as SNEGSKA (reference sequence).

The rearrangement joins TRBV12-3 or TRBV12-4 to TRBJ2-7, with 10 nucleotides matching TRBD1. With V trimmed by 2 bases and J by 3 bases, 4 bases remained unmatched. The CDR3 is made up of 15 amino acids. The CDR3: CASSLIGQGGYEQYF. In DNA, the CDR3 is TGTGCCAGCAGTTTAATAGGACAGGGGGGCTACGAGCAGTACTTC.

This rearrangement joins TRBV4-1 to TRBJ2-2; possibly TRBD2 for D (5 bases). V lost 5 bases and J lost 4, with 23 bases in between. Germline values: CDR1 MGHRA, CDR2 YSYEKL. CDR3 length: 18 residues. The CDR3 sequence: CASSYQELSGSFTGELFF. In DNA, the CDR3 is TGCGCCAGCAGCTACCAAGAATTATCGGGGAGCTTCACCGGGGAGCTGTTTTTT.

The V gene is TRBV6-1, the J gene TRBJ1-2; 7 bases align to TRBD1. The CDR3 sequence is 14 residues long. In germline, CDR1 is MNHNS, CDR2 SASEGT. The J segment lost 5 bases and the V segment lost 6 bases, leaving 9 bases of the junction unmatched. This chain's CDR3 is CASSQVRGPYGYTF. The CDR3 DNA reads TGTGCCAGCAGCCAAGTGAGGGGGCCTTATGGCTACACCTTC.

This clonotype was counted at least ten times. The chain combines TRBV27 with TRBJ1-3, with 11 bases lining up with TRBD1. J gave up 4 bases and V 6 bases, and 5 bases lay outside the gene matches. There are 15 residues in the CDR3. The germline gives CDR1 MNHEY, CDR2 SMNVEV (reference sequence). The CDR3 reads CASRGDRGTGNTIYF. As DNA, the CDR3 is TGTGCCAGCAGGGGGGACAGGGGGACAGGAAACACCATATATTTT.